This TCR beta chain was profiled in a study of regulatory T cells in long-lasting Graves disease. About the research overall: Persistent Graves' disease denoted over 5 years of antithyroid drugs plus positive TSH receptor antibodies.

This clonotype has more than one count but fewer than ten. As yet, its antigen is unknown. The CDR3 spans 14 residues. V gave up 2 bases and J gave up 2 bases; unmatched junction bases: 3. From germline, CDR1 is SGHNT and CDR2 YYREEE (reference sequence). The time point denotes: persistent/refractory GD, antithyroid drugs over 5 years with positive TRAb. The TCR library was made from RNA extracted from PBMCs. As collected, the peripheral blood samples measured nine milliliters each and went into EDTA tubes. The study, taken as a whole, reports: Shared public clonotypes totalled over 2,500 in persistent patients, compared with about 970 in new patients.

Building the TCR beta libraries relied on iRepertoire HTBI primers, and CDR3 regions underwent Arm-PCR. TCRdb fed the multiplex PCR reads into MiXCR, producing one record per CDR3 protein. The sample consists of around 400,000 distinct CDR3 sequences, 23% of them appearing once. The input for sequencing was peripheral blood mononuclear cells (PBMCs), taken when the disease was refractory, from a patient treated with antithyroid drugs. This receptor was taken from a female donor with Graves disease. The chain is built from TRBV5-4 and TRBJ1-2; 7 positions agree with TRBD1. The CDR3 coding sequence is TGTGCCAGCAGCTTTCCAGGGGGAAACTATGGCTACACCTTC. This sequence encodes CASSFPGGNYGYTF.